The sequence of this T cell receptor beta chain was determined in a study of cytomegalovirus exposure and HLA in healthy donors. The PCR employed 60 Vbeta primers together with 13 Jbeta primers. The table came from immunoSEQ multiplex PCR; TCRdb's copy has only in-frame clones and leaves some out. The sample has more than 95,000 clones, approximately 76% seen once. Germline CDR1 SGHRS, CDR2 YFSETQ. V shed 2 bases and J 3 bases; nucleotides not matched to a gene: 8. CDR3 length equals 15 residues. The rearrangement uses TRBV5-1 and TRBJ2-7, with 7 bases identical to TRBD2. The sequence derives from a middle-aged man in good health and CMV-seropositive. Sequencing used PBMCs. The CDR3 DNA is TGCGCCAGCAGCTTAAACTGGGACTACCTCTACGAGCAGTACTTC. The encoded protein is CASSLNWDYLYEQYF.